This T cell receptor beta chain derives from a study of CD8 T cells in Susac syndrome. Regarding this clonotype: What it binds is not known.

Reverse transcription used roughly 0.5 to 1 ug RNA and random hexamers. TCRdb redid the calling of the immunoSEQ multiplex PCR reads with MiXCR, one entry per CDR3 protein. The data contain about 210,000 distinct CDR3 sequences, about 94% of them seen just once; the ten biggest clones take up around 0.15%. Findings of the study overall: Individuals included in the TCR sequencing and HLA analysis were acknowledged by the study to be relatively few in number.

Germline V gene sequence: CDR1 SGHDT, CDR2 YYEEEE. J gave up 0 bases and V 2 bases, and 4 bases lay outside the gene matches. This CDR3 is 15 amino acids long. The sample taken for sequencing was CD4+ T cells from PBMCs. The gene calls are TRBV5-6 and TRBJ1-1; 7 nucleotides align to TRBD1. This receptor was identified in a human donor with Susac syndrome. CDR3 sequence reads: CASSFHRGMNTEAFF. In DNA, the CDR3 is TGTGCCAGCAGCTTCCACAGGGGTATGAACACTGAAGCTTTCTTT.